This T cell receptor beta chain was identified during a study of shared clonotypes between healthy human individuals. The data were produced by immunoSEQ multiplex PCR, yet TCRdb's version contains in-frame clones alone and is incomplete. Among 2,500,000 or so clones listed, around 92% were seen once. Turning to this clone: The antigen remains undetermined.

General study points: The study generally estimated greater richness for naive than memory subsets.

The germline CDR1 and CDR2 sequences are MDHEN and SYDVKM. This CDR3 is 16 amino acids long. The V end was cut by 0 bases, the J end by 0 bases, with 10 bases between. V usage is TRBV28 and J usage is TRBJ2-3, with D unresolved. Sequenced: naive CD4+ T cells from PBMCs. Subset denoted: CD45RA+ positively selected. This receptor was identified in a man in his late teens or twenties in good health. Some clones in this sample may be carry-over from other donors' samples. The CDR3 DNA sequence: TGTGCCAGCAGTTTATGGCAGGCTACTAGCACAGATACGCAGTATTTT. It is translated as CASSLWQATSTDTQYF.